Each of the 30 T cell receptor beta chains below was sequenced from the same sample in a study of cytotoxic CD8 clonotypes in ibrutinib-treated CLL. Clones were read by immunoSEQ multiplex PCR, and TCRdb kept only the in-frame ones, dropping some. Here the sample spans tens of thousands of clones, approximately 65% being singletons. This material consisted of PBMCs, taken after 24 months of ibrutinib treatment. All receptors come from a human donor with chronic lymphocytic leukemia.

This clone was seen just once. The rearrangement uses TRBV9 and TRBJ1-2; no clear D. Germline V lookup: CDR1 SGDLS, CDR2 YYNGEE. This CDR3 comprises 12 residues. The V end was cut by 5 bases, the J end by 5 bases, with 10 bases between. CDR3 residues: CASSDGTYGYTF. The CDR3 DNA reads TGTGCCAGCAGTGACGGAACTTATGGCTACACCTTC.

The chain recombines TRBV5-1 with TRBJ2-7; 13 nucleotides match TRBD2. V shed 3 bases, J shed 4 bases, and the junction held 16 bases outside the gene matches. The CDR3 is 19 residues long. Germline V gene sequence: CDR1 SGHRS, CDR2 YFSETQ. For the CDR3, the DNA is TGCGCCAGCAGCTCGCCCCCGGGACCGCCGGGACTAGCGGGGTACGAGCAGTACTTC. Its protein product is CASSSPPGPPGLAGYEQYF.

This chain joins TRBV10-1 and TRBJ2-1; 8 bases fit TRBD1. The CDR3 has 15 residues. Germline CDR1 is WNHNN and CDR2 is SYGVQD (reference sequence). V lost 6 bases, J lost 8 bases, and 12 bases stayed unmatched. Here the CDR3 reads CASRADRGHGDEQFF. CDR3 DNA: TGCGCCAGCAGAGCCGACAGGGGACACGGGGATGAGCAGTTCTTC.

The chain is built from TRBV5-1 and TRBJ1-5; tentative D call: TRBD1 (6 bases). The CDR3 totals 15 residues. In germline, CDR1 is SGHRS, CDR2 YFSETQ. The germline V and J ends were trimmed by 0 bases and 4 bases, with 11 bases remaining between them. This CDR3 is CASSLDGGRNQPQHF. CDR3 in DNA: TGCGCCAGCAGCTTGGATGGGGGGCGGAATCAGCCCCAGCATTTT.

The genes are TRBV27 and TRBJ2-1; 9 positions match TRBD2. The CDR3 extends over 14 amino acids. Germline CDR1 MNHEY, CDR2 SMNVEV (reference sequence). The V and J ends lost 5 bases and 6 bases, in that order; junction bases with no gene match: 5. The CDR3 spells CASSLGTSFNEQFF. The CDR3 DNA is TGTGCCAGCAGTCTCGGGACTAGCTTCAATGAGCAGTTCTTC.

The genes are TRBV5-6 and TRBJ2-3, with D unclear. Trimming stripped 0 bases from V and 2 bases from J, with 16 bases between. Germline CDR1 is SGHDT and CDR2 is YYEEEE. This CDR3 has 17 residues. The CDR3 spells CASSLAVAVRYTDTQYF. The CDR3 coding sequence is TGTGCCAGCAGCTTGGCCGTAGCAGTCCGATACACAGATACGCAGTATTTT. Complete variable domain (other parts from reference TRBV5-6 and TRBJ2-3): DAGVTQSPTHLIKTRGQQVTLRCSPKSGHDTVSWYQQALGQGPQFIFQYYEEEERQRGNFPDRFSGHQFPNYSSELNVNALLLGDSALYLCASSLAVAVRYTDTQYFGPGTRLTVL.

The chain is built from TRBV4-2 and TRBJ2-5; 9 nucleotides align to TRBD2. CDR3 length equals 16 residues. Germline V CDR1 and CDR2: LGHNA, YNFKEQ. The J segment lost 4 bases and the V segment lost 5 bases, leaving 11 bases of the junction unmatched. CDR3 bases: TGTGCCAGCAGCGCAGTCCGCGGGGGGGCCGGAGAGACCCAGTACTTC. This gives the protein CASSAVRGGAGETQYF.

This clone was detected a few times. V is TRBV2 and J is TRBJ1-2; TRBD1 aligns across 7 bases. J was trimmed by 6 bases and V by 5 bases; bases with no gene match: 6. This CDR3 spans 13 amino acids. Germline values: CDR1 SNHLY, CDR2 FYNNEI. The CDR3 protein is CASSRTGYDGYTF. CDR3 DNA: TGTGCCAGCAGTAGGACAGGTTATGATGGCTACACCTTC.

The CDR3 sequence is CASSESLATGRYEQYF. For the CDR3, the DNA is TGTGCCAGCAGTGAATCCCTCGCGACAGGGCGCTACGAGCAGTACTTC. The chain has TRBV2 and TRBJ2-7, with TRBD1 matching 7 bases. Germline V lookup: CDR1 SNHLY, CDR2 FYNNEI. The CDR3 covers 16 residues. V gave up 2 bases and J gave up 3 bases; unmatched junction bases: 10.

J is TRBJ1-2 and V is TRBV18; D is uncertain. CDR1 and CDR2 (germline): KGHSH, LQKENI. The CDR3 is made up of 15 amino acids. The V gene lost 3 bases and the J gene lost 8 bases, with 19 bases spanning the gap. The DNA for the CDR3 is TGTGCCAGCTCACCGAGGATAGGGTCGGCGTACGGCTACACCTTC. Translating gives CASSPRIGSAYGYTF.

Relative to its sample, this clone is medium-sized. J is TRBJ2-7 and V is TRBV4-2; 10 nucleotides align to TRBD2. The CDR3 totals 16 residues. J gave up 2 bases and V 0 bases, and 4 bases lay outside the gene matches. Per germline, CDR1 LGHNA and CDR2 YNFKEQ. This CDR3 reads CASSQDPSGRTYEQYF. CDR3 sequence (DNA): TGTGCCAGCAGCCAAGACCCTAGCGGGAGAACCTACGAGCAGTACTTC.

The chain combines TRBV6-5 with TRBJ1-4, with D unclear. Germline V CDR1 and CDR2: MNHEY, SVGAGI. Trimming shortened V by 0 bases and J by 4 bases, and 9 bases separated the two germline ends. This CDR3 has 15 amino acids. The chain's CDR3 is CASSYSGDGNEKLFF. In DNA form, the CDR3 reads TGTGCCAGCAGTTACTCTGGGGATGGTAATGAAAAACTGTTTTTT.

This clone was recorded a few times. V usage is TRBV7-6 and J usage is TRBJ2-6, with D possibly being TRBD1 or TRBD2 (6 bases each). In germline, CDR1 is SGHVS, CDR2 FNYEAQ. Trimming took 4 bases from V and 0 from J, leaving 13 bases between them. This CDR3 spans 17 amino acids. CDR3 amino acids: CASSSIGGLSGANVLTF. As DNA, the CDR3 is TGTGCCAGCAGCTCAATAGGGGGGCTCTCTGGGGCCAACGTCCTGACTTTC.

The chain carries TRBV4-1 and TRBJ2-5; 15 nucleotides match TRBD2. Germline CDR1 reads MGHRA; CDR2 reads YSYEKL. J gave up 4 bases and V 0 bases, and 9 bases lay outside the gene matches. This CDR3 contains 19 residues. The CDR3 is CASSQDWGLAGGIGETQYF. In DNA, the CDR3 is TGCGCCAGCAGCCAAGATTGGGGACTAGCGGGGGGAATTGGAGAGACCCAGTACTTC.

This clone occurred many times. The CDR3 region is CASSLNGGQFNEQFF. In DNA form, the CDR3 reads TGTGCCAGCAGCTTAAACGGGGGCCAGTTCAATGAGCAGTTCTTC. The gene calls are TRBV7-2 and TRBJ2-1; possibly TRBD1 or TRBD2 for D (6 bases each). Germline V lookup: CDR1 SGHTA, CDR2 FQGNSA. V dropped 2 bases and J dropped 6 bases, with 14 bases sitting between them. This CDR3 has 15 residues.

This clone has a handful of counts. The chain has TRBV2 and TRBJ2-1; TRBD2 agrees at 10 bases. Germline CDR1 SNHLY, CDR2 FYNNEI. The length of the CDR3 is 16 residues. V gave up 4 bases and J gave up 3 bases; unmatched junction bases: 6. The CDR3 sequence is CASSGTSGTNYNEQFF. The CDR3, as DNA: TGTGCCAGCAGTGGCACTAGCGGGACCAACTACAATGAGCAGTTCTTC.

The chain recombines TRBV6-5 with TRBJ1-4, with 7 bases lining up with TRBD1. CDR1 and CDR2 (germline): MNHEY, SVGAGI. The CDR3 has 16 amino acids. Trimming removed 2 bases from V and 0 bases from J; junction bases left unmatched: 3. DNA for the CDR3: TGTGCCAGCAGTTACGCAGGGGGACCAACTAATGAAAAACTGTTTTTT. Protein product: CASSYAGGPTNEKLFF.

The J gene is TRBJ2-7, the V gene TRBV9; D unclear. This CDR3 has 15 amino acids. Germline-derived CDR1 and CDR2 are SGDLS and YYNGEE. Trimming shortened V by 3 bases and J by 4 bases, and 17 bases separated the two germline ends. The CDR3 region is CASSGGPTIAYEQYF. Written as DNA, the CDR3 is TGTGCCAGCAGCGGAGGCCCAACGATCGCGTACGAGCAGTACTTC.

The rearrangement joins TRBV5-6 to TRBJ2-7, with 8 bases fitting TRBD2. This CDR3 has 16 residues. The V gene end was trimmed by 0 bases and the J gene end by 2 bases; junction bases not matched to a gene: 7. Germline lookup yields CDR1 SGHDT and CDR2 YYEEEE. CDR3 sequence: CASSLVPGGSAYEQYF. DNA of the CDR3: TGTGCCAGCAGCTTGGTTCCGGGAGGGTCCGCCTACGAGCAGTACTTC.

V is TRBV21-1 and J is TRBJ1-1; TRBD1, the D gene given by the table, was not confirmed from the DNA. TRBV21-1 is termed a pseudogene. CDR3 length: 19 amino acids. The CDR3 nucleotides read TGTGCCAGCAGCAAATTAGGATTTCCAGGGTTAAGGGGCAACACTGAAGCTTTCTTT. This sequence encodes CASSKLGFPGLRGNTEAFF.

The gene calls are TRBV9 and TRBJ1-4; 10 bases fit TRBD1. Germline CDR1 reads SGDLS; CDR2 reads YYNGEE. CDR3 length: 17 residues. V was clipped by 2 bases and J by 7 bases; unmatched bases: 11. CDR3 bases: TGTGCCAGCAGCGTGGGACAGGGGATCCTGACTGGTGAAAAACTGTTTTTT. This codes for CASSVGQGILTGEKLFF.

V and J are TRBV5-1 and TRBJ1-5; D is unresolved. The germline V gene encodes CDR1 SGHRS and CDR2 YFSETQ. Trimming stripped 0 bases from V and 5 bases from J, with 6 bases between. The CDR3 extends over 13 amino acids. This CDR3 is CASSLEGYQPQHF. The CDR3 nucleotides read TGCGCCAGCAGCTTGGAGGGTTATCAGCCCCAGCATTTT.

Note on this clone: The DNA is left out, because the CDR3 cannot be placed on it with certainty; the CDR3 is given as TCRdb lists it. The chain's CDR3 is CASSKVGQGSFETQYF. The chain couples TRBV21-1 to TRBJ2-5; TRBD1, the table's D call, lacks a check against the DNA. TRBV21-1 is given as a pseudogene. The CDR3 is made up of 16 amino acids, end residues included.

This rearrangement joins TRBV7-9 to TRBJ1-5, with D uncertain. V was shortened by 0 bases and J by 8 bases, with 8 bases between the two germline ends. This CDR3 contains 13 residues. CDR1 is SEHNR and CDR2 is FQNEAQ in the germline V gene (reference sequence). CDR3 residues: CASSLATSEPQHF. DNA for the CDR3: TGTGCCAGCAGCTTAGCTACTAGTGAGCCCCAGCATTTT. Drawing the rest from reference TRBV7-9 and TRBJ1-5, the complete variable domain is DTGVSQNPRHKITKRGQNVTFRCDPISEHNRLYWYRQTLGQGPEFLTYFQNEAQLEKSRLLSDRFSAERPKGSFSTLEIQRTEQGDSAMYLCASSLATSEPQHFGDGTRLSIL.

This chain uses TRBV6-6 with TRBJ2-7; TRBD2 aligns across 8 bases. Looked up from germline, CDR1 is MNHNY and CDR2 is SVGAGI (reference sequence). The V and J ends lost 6 bases and 7 bases, in that order; junction bases with no gene match: 14. The CDR3 covers 15 residues. Written as DNA, the CDR3 is TGTGCCAGCAGACCACCCTCCGGGACTAGGGCTGAGCAGTACTTC. This codes for CASRPPSGTRAEQYF.

This sequence joins TRBV5-6 and TRBJ1-6; D might be TRBD1 (6 bases). Germline V gene lookup returns CDR1 SGHDT and CDR2 YYEEEE. The CDR3 extends over 17 amino acids. V was trimmed by 1 base and J by 1 base, leaving 12 bases between them. As DNA, the CDR3 is TGTGCCAGCAGCTTGACAGGGACATTTTCCTATAATTCACCCCTCCACTTT. Its protein product is CASSLTGTFSYNSPLHF.

J is TRBJ2-7 and V is TRBV28, with 14 bases aligning to TRBD2. The length of the CDR3 is 18 residues. V lost 3 bases, J lost 1 base, and 8 bases stayed unmatched. Germline CDR1 is MDHEN and CDR2 is SYDVKM. CDR3 coding DNA: TGTGCCAGCAGTTTTGAGTGGACTAGCGGGAGGATTTCCTACGAGCAGTACTTC. It codes for CASSFEWTSGRISYEQYF.

This chain joins TRBV7-6 and TRBJ2-1; 9 nucleotides agree with TRBD2. Germline-derived CDR1 and CDR2 are SGHVS and FNYEAQ. The CDR3 runs to 17 residues. J was trimmed by 4 bases and V by 4 bases; bases with no gene match: 11. CDR3 protein: CASSSVAGDPGYNEQFF. The CDR3 DNA reads TGTGCCAGCAGCTCAGTAGCGGGGGACCCGGGTTACAATGAGCAGTTCTTC.

The V call is TRBV4-1, the J call TRBJ2-1, with 7 bases fitting TRBD1. J lost 3 bases, V lost 5 bases, and 13 bases had no gene match. The germline V gene has CDR1 MGHRA and CDR2 YSYEKL. This CDR3 has 17 residues. DNA of the CDR3: TGCGCCAGCAGCTCTCGGGACAGCGGAGACCTCTACAATGAGCAGTTCTTC. This translates into CASSSRDSGDLYNEQFF.

The J gene is TRBJ1-2, the V gene TRBV2, with a weak D call TRBD1 (5 bases). V was pared by 6 bases and J by 2 bases, with 16 bases between. There are 15 residues in the CDR3. Germline lookup yields CDR1 SNHLY and CDR2 FYNNEI. Written as DNA, the CDR3 is TGTGCCAGCAGGAGCTTTGACAGTGGAAACTATGGCTACACCTTC. Its translation is CASRSFDSGNYGYTF. The variable domain in full, completed from reference TRBV2 and TRBJ1-2, reads EPEVTQTPSHQVTQMGQEVILRCVPISNHLYFYWYRQILGQKVEFLVSFYNNEISEKSEIFDDQFSVERPDGSNFTLKIRSTKLEDSAMYFCASRSFDSGNYGYTFGSGTRLTVV.